The 4 T cell receptor beta chains below all came from one sample that was sequenced in a study of tissue T cells after allogeneic stem cell transplantation (dated 2022 in TCRdb). Preparation of the library involved the immunoSEQ multiplex PCR assay. This immuneACCESS table, as held by TCRdb, lists in-frame sequences with V and J called but not all clones. Of the missing ones, under half trace to an unresolved V gene in checked studies; the others have no known cause. This sample comprises 25,000 to 35,000 clones, 85% of them detected only once. Of the sample, less than 4% falls within the top ten clones. This specimen's time point label, interpreted: recipient (host-origin) PBMCs collected before allo-HCT. Sequencing used blood, obtained before transplantation. The receptors stem from a woman aged 18 to 49 who later had graft-versus-host disease after an allogeneic stem cell transplant.

V and J are TRBV6-4 and TRBJ1-6; D not resolved. This CDR3 has 13 amino acids. Germline lookup yields CDR1 MRHNA and CDR2 SNTAGT. Deletions cut 3 bases from V and 7 bases from J, with 7 bases between. The CDR3 nucleotides are TGTGCCAGCAGTGAAGAGGAAAATTCACCCCTCCACTTT. Protein sequence: CASSEEENSPLHF.

The V and J genes are TRBV7-2 and TRBJ1-6; D is unresolved. The CDR3 sequence is 14 residues long. Germline V lookup: CDR1 SGHTA, CDR2 FQGNSA. V gave up 5 bases and J gave up 6 bases, with 11 bases separating them. CDR3 residues: CASSLGVFNSPLHF. Here the CDR3 DNA reads TGTGCCAGCAGCCTAGGTGTCTTTAATTCACCCCTCCACTTT.

Of note for this clone: An end of the junction does not agree with germline; a read error may underlie this. This chain connects TRBV7-7 to TRBJ2-3, with D perhaps matching TRBD1 or TRBD2 (5 bases each). The germline V gene has CDR1 SSHAT and CDR2 FNYEAQ (reference sequence). This CDR3 contains 15 residues. CDR3 amino acids: CASSPVDGASDTQYF. CDR3 in DNA: TGTGCTAGCAGCCCCGTTGACGGGGCATCTGATACGCAGTATTTT.

The rearrangement uses TRBV2 and TRBJ2-7; no reliable D call. V was trimmed by 7 bases and J by 6 bases, leaving 22 bases between them. CDR1 and CDR2 from the germline V gene are SNHLY and FYNNEI. The CDR3 consists of 15 residues. CDR3 sequence (DNA): TGTGCCAGCATACGAATCATCGACTCGGGCGGCGAGCAGTACTTC. Its protein is CASIRIIDSGGEQYF.